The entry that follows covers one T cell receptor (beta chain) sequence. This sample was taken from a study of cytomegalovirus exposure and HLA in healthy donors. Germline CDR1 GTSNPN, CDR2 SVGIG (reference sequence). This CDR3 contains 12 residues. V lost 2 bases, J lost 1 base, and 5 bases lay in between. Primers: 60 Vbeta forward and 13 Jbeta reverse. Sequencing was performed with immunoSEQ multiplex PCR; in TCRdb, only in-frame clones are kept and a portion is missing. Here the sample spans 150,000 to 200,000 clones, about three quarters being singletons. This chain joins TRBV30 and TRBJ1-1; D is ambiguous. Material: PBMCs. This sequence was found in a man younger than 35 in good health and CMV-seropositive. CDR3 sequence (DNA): TGTGCCTGGAGTCGCGCGAACACTGAAGCTTTCTTT. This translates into CAWSRANTEAFF.